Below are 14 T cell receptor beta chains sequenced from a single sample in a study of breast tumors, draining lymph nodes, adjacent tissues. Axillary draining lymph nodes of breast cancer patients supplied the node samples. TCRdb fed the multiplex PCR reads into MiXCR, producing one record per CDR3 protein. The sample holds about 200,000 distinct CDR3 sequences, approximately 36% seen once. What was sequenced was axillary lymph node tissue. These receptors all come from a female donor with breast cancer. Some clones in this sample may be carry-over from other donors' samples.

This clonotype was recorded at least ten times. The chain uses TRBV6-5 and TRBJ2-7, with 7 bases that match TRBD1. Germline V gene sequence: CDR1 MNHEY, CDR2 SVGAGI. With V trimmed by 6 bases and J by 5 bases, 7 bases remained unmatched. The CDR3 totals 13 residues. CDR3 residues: CASSRDREDEQYF. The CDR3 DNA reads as TGTGCCAGCAGCCGAGACAGGGAAGACGAGCAGTACTTC.

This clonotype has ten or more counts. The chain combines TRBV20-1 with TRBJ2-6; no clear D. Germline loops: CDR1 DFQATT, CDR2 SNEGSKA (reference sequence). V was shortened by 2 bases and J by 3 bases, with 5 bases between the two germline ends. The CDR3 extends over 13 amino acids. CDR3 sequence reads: CSARPYGANVLTF. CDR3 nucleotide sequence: TGCAGTGCTAGACCTTATGGGGCCAACGTCCTGACTTTC.

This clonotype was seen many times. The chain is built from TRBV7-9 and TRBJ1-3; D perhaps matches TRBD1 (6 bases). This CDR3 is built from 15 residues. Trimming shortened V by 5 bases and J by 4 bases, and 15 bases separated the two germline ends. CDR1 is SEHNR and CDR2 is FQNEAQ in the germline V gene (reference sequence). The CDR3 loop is CASSPAGGWGNTIYF. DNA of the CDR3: TGTGCCAGCAGCCCGGCGGGGGGCTGGGGAAACACCATATATTTT.

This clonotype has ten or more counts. The CDR3 reads CASREEGYNSPLHF. The DNA of the CDR3 is TGTGCCAGCAGGGAGGAAGGGTATAATTCACCCCTCCACTTT. The J gene is TRBJ1-6, the V gene TRBV6-1; D is unclear. Trimming took 6 bases from V and 4 from J, leaving 10 bases between them. From germline, CDR1 is MNHNS and CDR2 SASEGT. This CDR3 is 14 amino acids long.

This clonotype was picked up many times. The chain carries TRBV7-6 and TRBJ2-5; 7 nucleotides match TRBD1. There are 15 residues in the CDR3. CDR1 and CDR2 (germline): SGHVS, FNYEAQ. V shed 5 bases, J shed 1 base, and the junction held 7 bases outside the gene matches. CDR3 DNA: TGTGCCAGCAGCCAATACGGGACAGTCCAAGAGACCCAGTACTTC. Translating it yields CASSQYGTVQETQYF.

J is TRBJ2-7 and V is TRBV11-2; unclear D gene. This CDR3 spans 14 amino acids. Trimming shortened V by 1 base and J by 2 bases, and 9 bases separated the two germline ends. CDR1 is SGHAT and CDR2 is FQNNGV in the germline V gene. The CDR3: CASSLGGFTYEQYF. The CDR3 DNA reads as TGTGCCAGCAGCTTAGGGGGATTTACCTACGAGCAGTACTTC.

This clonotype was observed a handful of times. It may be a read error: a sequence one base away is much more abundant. The CDR3 DNA is TGTGCCAGCAATCCGTCAACAGGTTACTCTGGGGCCAACGTCCTGACTTTC. This encodes CASNPSTGYSGANVLTF. The V and J genes are TRBV12-3 or TRBV12-4 and TRBJ2-6, with D perhaps matching TRBD1 (5 bases). V dropped 7 bases and J dropped 0 bases, with 16 bases sitting between them. The CDR3 extends over 17 amino acids.

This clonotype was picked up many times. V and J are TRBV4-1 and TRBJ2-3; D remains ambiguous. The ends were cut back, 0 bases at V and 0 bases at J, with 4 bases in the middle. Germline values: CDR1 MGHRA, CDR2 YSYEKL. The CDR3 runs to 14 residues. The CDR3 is CASSQEASTDTQYF. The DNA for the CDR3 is TGCGCCAGCAGCCAAGAGGCAAGCACAGATACGCAGTATTTT.

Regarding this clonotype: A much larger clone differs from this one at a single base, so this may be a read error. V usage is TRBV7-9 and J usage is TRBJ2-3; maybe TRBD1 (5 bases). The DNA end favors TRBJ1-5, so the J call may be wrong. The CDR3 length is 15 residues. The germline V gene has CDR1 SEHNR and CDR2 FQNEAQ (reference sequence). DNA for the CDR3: TGTGCCAGCAGCCTCGGGACTAGCGGGAGAGATACGCAGCATTTT. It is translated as CASSLGTSGRDTQHF.

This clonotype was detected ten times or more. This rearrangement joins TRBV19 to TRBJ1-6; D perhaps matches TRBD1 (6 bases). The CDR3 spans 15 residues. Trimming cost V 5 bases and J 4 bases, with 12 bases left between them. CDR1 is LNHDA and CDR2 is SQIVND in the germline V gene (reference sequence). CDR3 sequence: CASSSRGTYNSPLHF. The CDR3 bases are TGTGCCAGTAGTTCCCGCGGGACATATAATTCACCCCTCCACTTT.

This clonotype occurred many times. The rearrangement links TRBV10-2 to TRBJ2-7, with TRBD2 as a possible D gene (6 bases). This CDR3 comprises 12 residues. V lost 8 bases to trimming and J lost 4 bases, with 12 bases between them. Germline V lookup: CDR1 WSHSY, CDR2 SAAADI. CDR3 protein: CASSSSEYEQYF. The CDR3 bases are TGCGCCAGCTCCTCTAGCGAATACGAGCAGTACTTC.

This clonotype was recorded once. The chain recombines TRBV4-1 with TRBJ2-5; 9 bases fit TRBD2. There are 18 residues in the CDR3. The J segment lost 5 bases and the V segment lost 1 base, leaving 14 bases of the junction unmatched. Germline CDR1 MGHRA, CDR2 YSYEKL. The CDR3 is CASSQVGWGGGARETQYF. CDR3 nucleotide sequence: TGCGCCAGCAGCCAAGTGGGTTGGGGCGGGGGGGCCCGGGAGACCCAGTACTTC.

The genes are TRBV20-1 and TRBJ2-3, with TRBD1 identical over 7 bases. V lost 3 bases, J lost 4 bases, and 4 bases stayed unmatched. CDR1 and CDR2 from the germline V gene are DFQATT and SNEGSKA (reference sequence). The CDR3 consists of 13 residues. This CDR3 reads CSARRQGSDTQYF. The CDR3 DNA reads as TGCAGTGCTAGGAGACAGGGATCAGATACGCAGTATTTT.

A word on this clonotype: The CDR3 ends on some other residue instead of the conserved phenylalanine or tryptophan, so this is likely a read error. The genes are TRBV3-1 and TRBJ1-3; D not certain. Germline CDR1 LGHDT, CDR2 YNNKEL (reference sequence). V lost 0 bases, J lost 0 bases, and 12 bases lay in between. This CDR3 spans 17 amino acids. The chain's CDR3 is CASSQELPLNSGNTIYS. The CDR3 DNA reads TGTGCCAGCAGCCAAGAACTACCCCTGAACTCTGGAAACACCATATATTCT.